The clone carrying this T cell receptor (beta chain) was detected a few times. Its cognate antigen is unknown. Regions amplified from RNA transcripts were the TCR beta CDR3 regions. In the first-round RT-PCR of the TCR CDR3, the HTBI primer set was used. TCRdb analysed the multiplex PCR reads with MiXCR anew, one entry per CDR3 protein. The repertoire holds under 600,000 distinct CDR3 sequences, with 16% as singletons. The data were obtained in a study of T cells in Graves' hyperthyroidism and ophthalmopathy. The CDR3 sequence is 13 residues long. Germline V gene sequence: CDR1 SQVTM, CDR2 ANQGSEA. Trimming took off 6 bases at V and 5 bases at J, with 14 bases between the two ends. Disease lasting under 3 months, a NOSPECS grade of at least 4, and a Clinical Activity Score of at least 3 were features of the ophthalmopathy patients. The authors took PBMCs from 10 ml fresh peripheral blood. Study findings and constraints: Peripheral blood also featured most of the thyroid clonotypes expanded above 0.001.

This chain uses TRBV29-1 with TRBJ2-1, with a possible D match to TRBD2 (6 bases). Sequencing was performed on blood. This TCR was sampled from a woman aged 40 to 55 with Graves' ophthalmopathy. The CDR3 region has the DNA TGCAGCGTGGACCGGGGGTCCAACAATGAGCAGTTCTTC. Encoded protein: CSVDRGSNNEQFF.